Ten or more counts support the clone carrying this T cell receptor (beta chain). Antigen unknown. This specimen belongs to a study of neurological immune-mediated disorders. The study's findings and limits: The greatest TCR clonal expansion occurred in HTLV-1-associated myelopathy and the least in multiple sclerosis, which fell below healthy controls. Expanded clones shared no identical CDR3 amino acid sequences across subjects, which suggested private TCR-beta repertoires in all groups.

Trimming removed 0 bases from V and 2 bases from J; junction bases left unmatched: 7. CDR3 length: 16 residues. Germline CDR1 and CDR2: DFQATT and SNEGSKA (reference sequence). Time point denoted: longitudinal time-point 1 (baseline). 2 million PBMCs stored at -80 C were the source of the unsorted libraries. TCRdb fed the 5' RACE reads into MiXCR, producing one record per CDR3 protein. The sample lists tens of thousands of distinct CDR3 sequences, about an eighth occurring once. The sequenced sample consisted of PBMCs. The receptor comes from a female donor with HTLV-1-associated myelopathy (HAM/TSP). The chain combines TRBV20-1 with TRBJ1-5; 7 bases map to TRBD1. The CDR3 loop is CSARETGPGGNQPQHF. The CDR3 DNA reads as TGCAGTGCTAGAGAGACAGGGCCTGGGGGCAATCAGCCCCAGCATTTT.